This TCR beta chain was sequenced during a study of shared clonotypes between healthy human individuals. CD8 cells classed as naive were CD45RO-negative and positively selected for CCR7, excluding terminally differentiated effector memory CD45RA+ cells. This CDR3 has 14 amino acids. Germline CDR1 reads SQVTM; CDR2 reads ANQGSEA. V lost 3 bases and J lost 9; bases outside the gene matches: 7. Study-wide points: The small donor group covered limited genetic and exposure diversity.

Concerning this clone itself: Its antigen is unknown.

Assay runs were performed at deep level. Repertoires were generated with immunoSEQ multiplex PCR, while TCRdb's copy carries only in-frame clones and drops some. The sample includes hundreds of thousands of clones, about 96% of them seen just once. The chain combines TRBV29-1 with TRBJ2-1, with 11 positions matching TRBD1. Sequencing input: naive CD8+ T cells sorted from blood. The sequence came from a young man in good health. DNA of the CDR3: TGCAGCGTTGAGGGACAGGGGGAGACAAGTGAGCAGTTCTTC. It encodes CSVEGQGETSEQFF.